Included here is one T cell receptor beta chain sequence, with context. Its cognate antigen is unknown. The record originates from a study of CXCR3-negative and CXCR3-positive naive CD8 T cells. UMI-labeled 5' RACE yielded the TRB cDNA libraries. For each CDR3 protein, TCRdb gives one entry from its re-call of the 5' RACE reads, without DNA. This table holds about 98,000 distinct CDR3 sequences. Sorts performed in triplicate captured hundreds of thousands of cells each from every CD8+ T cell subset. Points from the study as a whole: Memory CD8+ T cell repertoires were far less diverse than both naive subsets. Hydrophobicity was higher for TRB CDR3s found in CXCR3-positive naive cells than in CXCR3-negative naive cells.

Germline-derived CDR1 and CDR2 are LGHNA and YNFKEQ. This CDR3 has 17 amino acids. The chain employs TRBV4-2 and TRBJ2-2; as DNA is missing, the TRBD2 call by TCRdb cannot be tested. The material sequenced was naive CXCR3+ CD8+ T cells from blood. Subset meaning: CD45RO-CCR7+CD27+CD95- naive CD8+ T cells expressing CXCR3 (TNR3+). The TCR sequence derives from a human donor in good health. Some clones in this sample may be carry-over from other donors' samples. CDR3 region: CASSQDPSLTNTGELFF.